The subject of this entry is one TCR beta chain. An end of the junction does not agree with germline; a read error may underlie this. This entry is derived from a study of blood T cell repertoires in COVID-19. Original processing notes: Cell counts per sample came from amplifying reference gene primers. The method was immunoSEQ multiplex PCR; TCRdb's version includes in-frame clones alone and lacks a portion of them. Clonal size and the V and J genes are those of that table, whereas D and trimming came from the DNA. The table includes about 50,000 clones, roughly 90% detected once. The CDR3 sequence is 13 residues long. Germline CDR1 SEHNR, CDR2 FQNEAQ (reference sequence).

The chain links TRBV7-9 to TRBJ1-1, with D uncertain. Sequencing was done on a sample of peripheral blood. The TCR comes from a man aged 80 or over with active or convalescent COVID-19. CDR3 nucleotides: TGTGCCAGCAGCTTCCCCGAGAACGCTGAAGCTTTCTTT. This gives the protein CASSFPENAEAFF.